Included here is one T cell receptor beta chain sequence, with context. This record comes from a study of blood T cell repertoires in COVID-19. The CDR3 length is 13 residues. The germline V and J ends were trimmed by 2 bases and 0 bases, with 5 bases remaining between them. CDR1 is GTSNPN and CDR2 is SVGIG in the germline V gene (reference sequence). In the authors' workflow: Using reference gene primer amplification, nucleated cell counts were estimated. Sequencing used immunoSEQ multiplex PCR; TCRdb keeps in-frame clones, though not all of them. V, J and clone size are taken as reported in that table, and D and trimming were inferred from the DNA itself. The sample has almost 55,000 clones, over 75% seen once.

The origin of this receptor is a middle-aged man with active COVID-19. The sample taken for sequencing was peripheral blood. The rearrangement links TRBV30 to TRBJ1-3; no definite D call. CDR3 loop: CAWSLSSGNTIYF. CDR3 DNA sequence: TGTGCCTGGAGTCTTAGCTCTGGAAACACCATATATTTT.